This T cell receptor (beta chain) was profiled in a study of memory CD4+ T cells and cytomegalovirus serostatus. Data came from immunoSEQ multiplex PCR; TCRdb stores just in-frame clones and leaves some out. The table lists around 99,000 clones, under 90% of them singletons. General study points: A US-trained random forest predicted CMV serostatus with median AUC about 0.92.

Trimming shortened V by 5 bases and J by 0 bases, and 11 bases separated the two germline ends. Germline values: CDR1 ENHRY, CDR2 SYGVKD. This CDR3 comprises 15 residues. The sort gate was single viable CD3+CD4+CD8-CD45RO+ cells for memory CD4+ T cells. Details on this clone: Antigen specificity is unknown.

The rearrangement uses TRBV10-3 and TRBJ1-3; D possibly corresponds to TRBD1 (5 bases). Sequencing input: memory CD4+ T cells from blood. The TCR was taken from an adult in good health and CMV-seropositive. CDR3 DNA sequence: TGTGCCATCAGTCTGACAGATTACTCTGGAAACACCATATATTTT. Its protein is CAISLTDYSGNTIYF.